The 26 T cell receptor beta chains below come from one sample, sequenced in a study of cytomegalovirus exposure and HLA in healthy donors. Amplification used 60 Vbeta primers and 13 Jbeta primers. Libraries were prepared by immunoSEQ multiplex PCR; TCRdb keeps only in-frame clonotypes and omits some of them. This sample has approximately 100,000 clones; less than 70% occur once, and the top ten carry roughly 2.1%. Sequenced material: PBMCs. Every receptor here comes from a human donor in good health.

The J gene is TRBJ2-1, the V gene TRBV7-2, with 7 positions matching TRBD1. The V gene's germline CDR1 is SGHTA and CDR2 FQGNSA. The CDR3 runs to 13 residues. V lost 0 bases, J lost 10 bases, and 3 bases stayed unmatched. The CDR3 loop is CASSLARQGEQFF. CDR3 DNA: TGTGCCAGCAGCTTAGCGCGACAGGGAGAGCAGTTCTTC. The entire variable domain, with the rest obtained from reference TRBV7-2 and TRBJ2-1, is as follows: GAGVSQSPSNKVTEKGKDVELRCDPISGHTALYWYRQSLGQGLEFLIYFQGNSAPDKSGLPSDRFSAERTGGSVSTLTIQRTQQEDSAVYLCASSLARQGEQFFGPGTRLTVL.

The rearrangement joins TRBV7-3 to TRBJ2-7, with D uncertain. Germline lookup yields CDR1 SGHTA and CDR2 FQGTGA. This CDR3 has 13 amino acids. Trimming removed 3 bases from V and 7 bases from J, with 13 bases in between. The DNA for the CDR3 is TGTGCCAGCAGCTTCAGCGTCGACGGGGAGCAGTACTTC. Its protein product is CASSFSVDGEQYF.

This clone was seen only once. The DNA of the CDR3 is TGCGCCAGCAGCCAAGAATCCGGGGGGGCGACAGATACGCAGTATTTT. This codes for CASSQESGGATDTQYF. The chain links TRBV4-3 to TRBJ2-3, with TRBD2 matching 8 bases. Germline V gene data show CDR1 as LGHNA and CDR2 as YSLEER. After removal of 0 bases from V and 3 bases from J, the junction contained 5 bases not matched to a gene. The CDR3 contains 16 residues.

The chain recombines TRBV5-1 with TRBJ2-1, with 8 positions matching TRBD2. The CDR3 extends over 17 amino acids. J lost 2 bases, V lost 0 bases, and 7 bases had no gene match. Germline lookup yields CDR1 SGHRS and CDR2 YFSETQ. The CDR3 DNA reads TGCGCCAGCAGCTTGGCCAAGCGGGGGACACCCTACAATGAGCAGTTCTTC. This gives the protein CASSLAKRGTPYNEQFF.

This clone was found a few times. CDR3 DNA sequence: TGTGCCAGTAGTTCCGGGACAGGGGGCTCCTACGAGCAGTACTTC. Translating gives CASSSGTGGSYEQYF. The chain employs TRBV19 and TRBJ2-7, with 11 bases identical to TRBD1. CDR3 length: 15 residues. Germline values: CDR1 LNHDA, CDR2 SQIVND (reference sequence). V dropped 5 bases and J dropped 0; count of bases not matched to a gene: 3.

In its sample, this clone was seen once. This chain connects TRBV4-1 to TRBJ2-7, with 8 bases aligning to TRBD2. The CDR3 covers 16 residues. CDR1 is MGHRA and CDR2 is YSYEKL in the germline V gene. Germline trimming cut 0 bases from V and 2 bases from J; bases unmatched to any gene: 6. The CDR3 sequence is CASSQEGLGKTYEQYF. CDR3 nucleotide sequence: TGCGCCAGCAGCCAAGAGGGACTAGGCAAGACCTACGAGCAGTACTTC.

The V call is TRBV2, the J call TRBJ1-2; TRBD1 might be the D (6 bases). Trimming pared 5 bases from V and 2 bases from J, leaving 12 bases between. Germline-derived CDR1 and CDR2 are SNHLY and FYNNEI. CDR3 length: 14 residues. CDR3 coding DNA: TGTGCCAGCAGTTTCCAGGGGTCCAACTATGGCTACACCTTC. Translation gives CASSFQGSNYGYTF.

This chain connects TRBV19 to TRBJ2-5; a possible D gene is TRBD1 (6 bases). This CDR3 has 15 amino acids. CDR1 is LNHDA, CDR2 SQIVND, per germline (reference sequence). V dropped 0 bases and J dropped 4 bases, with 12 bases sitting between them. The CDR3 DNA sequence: TGTGCCAGTAGTATAGAAACAGGGATGGCAGAGACCCAGTACTTC. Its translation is CASSIETGMAETQYF.

The CDR3 region is CASSLPGGQPQHF. The DNA for the CDR3 is TGTGCCAGCAGCTTACCAGGTGGGCAGCCCCAGCATTTT. J is TRBJ1-5 and V is TRBV7-9; no definite D call. Germline V gene data show CDR1 as SEHNR and CDR2 as FQNEAQ (reference sequence). The CDR3 is 13 amino acids. The V gene lost 2 bases and the J gene lost 7 bases, with 9 bases spanning the gap.

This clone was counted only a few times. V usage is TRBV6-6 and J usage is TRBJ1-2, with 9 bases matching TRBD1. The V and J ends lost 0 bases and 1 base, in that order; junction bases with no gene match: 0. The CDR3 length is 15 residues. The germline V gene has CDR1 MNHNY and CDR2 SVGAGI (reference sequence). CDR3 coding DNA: TGTGCCAGCAGTTACTCGGGACAGGGTAACTATGGCTACACCTTC. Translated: CASSYSGQGNYGYTF.

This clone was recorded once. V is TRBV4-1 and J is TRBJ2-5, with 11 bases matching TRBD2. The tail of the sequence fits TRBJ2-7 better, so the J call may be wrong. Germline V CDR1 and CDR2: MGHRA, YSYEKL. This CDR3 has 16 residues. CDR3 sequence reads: CASSPKTSGGSYEQYF. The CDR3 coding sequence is TGCGCCAGCAGCCCAAAAACTAGCGGGGGCTCCTACGAGCAGTACTTC.

CDR3 sequence (DNA): TGTGCCAGCAGCTTAGATGCGGGGGGGCCGAGAGGGGCCAAAAACATTCAGTACTTC. Amino acids: CASSLDAGGPRGAKNIQYF. The V and J genes are TRBV11-2 and TRBJ2-4, with 9 bases lining up with TRBD2. Germline V gives CDR1 SGHAT, CDR2 FQNNGV. The CDR3 covers 19 residues. The junction had 10 bases not matched to a gene; V was cut back by 0 bases and J by 1 base.

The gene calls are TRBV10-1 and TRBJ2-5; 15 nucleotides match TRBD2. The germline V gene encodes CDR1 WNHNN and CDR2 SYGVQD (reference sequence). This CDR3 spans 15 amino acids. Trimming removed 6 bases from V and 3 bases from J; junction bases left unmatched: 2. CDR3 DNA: TGCGCCAGCAGCGGACTAGCGGGGGGGGAAGAGACCCAGTACTTC. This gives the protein CASSGLAGGEETQYF.

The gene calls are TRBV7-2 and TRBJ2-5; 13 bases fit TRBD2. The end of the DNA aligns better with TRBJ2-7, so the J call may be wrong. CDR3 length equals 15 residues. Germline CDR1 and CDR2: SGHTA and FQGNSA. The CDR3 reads CASSPRLAGGYEQYF. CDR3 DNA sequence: TGTGCCAGCAGTCCTAGACTAGCGGGGGGCTACGAGCAGTACTTC.

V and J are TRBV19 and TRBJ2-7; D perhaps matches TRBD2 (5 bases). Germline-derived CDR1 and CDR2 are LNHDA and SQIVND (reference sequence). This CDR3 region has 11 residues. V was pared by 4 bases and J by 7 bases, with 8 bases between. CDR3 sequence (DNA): TGTGCCAGTAGTAATACGGGGGAGCAGTACTTC. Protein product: CASSNTGEQYF.

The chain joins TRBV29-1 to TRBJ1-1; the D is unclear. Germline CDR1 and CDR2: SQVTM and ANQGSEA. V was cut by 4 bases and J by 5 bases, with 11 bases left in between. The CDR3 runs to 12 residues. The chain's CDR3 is CSVVGSGTEAFF. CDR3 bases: TGCAGCGTTGTAGGGAGTGGGACTGAAGCTTTCTTT.

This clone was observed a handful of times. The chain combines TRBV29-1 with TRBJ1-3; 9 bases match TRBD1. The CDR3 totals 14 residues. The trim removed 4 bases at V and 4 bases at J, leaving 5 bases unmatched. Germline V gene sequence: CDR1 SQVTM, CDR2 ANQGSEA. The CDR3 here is CSVVWTGVGNTIYF. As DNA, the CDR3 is TGCAGCGTTGTCTGGACAGGGGTAGGAAACACCATATATTTT. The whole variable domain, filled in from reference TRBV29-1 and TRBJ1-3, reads SAVISQKPSRDICQRGTSLTIQCQVDSQVTMMFWYRQQPGQSLTLIATANQGSEATYESGFVIDKFPISRPNLTFSTLTVSNMSPEDSSIYLCSVVWTGVGNTIYFGEGSWLTVV.

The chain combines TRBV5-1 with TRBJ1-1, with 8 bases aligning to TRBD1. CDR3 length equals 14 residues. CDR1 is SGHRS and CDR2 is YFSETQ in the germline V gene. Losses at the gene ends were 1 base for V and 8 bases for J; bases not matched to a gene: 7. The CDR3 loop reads CASSLFGQGGEAFF. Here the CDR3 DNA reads TGCGCCAGCAGCTTGTTCGGACAGGGAGGCGAAGCTTTCTTT.

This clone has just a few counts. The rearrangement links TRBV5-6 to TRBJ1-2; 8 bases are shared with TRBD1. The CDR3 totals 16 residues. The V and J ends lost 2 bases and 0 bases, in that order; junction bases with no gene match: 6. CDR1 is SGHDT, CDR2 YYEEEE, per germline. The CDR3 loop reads CASSFETGEANYGYTF. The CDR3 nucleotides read TGTGCCAGCAGCTTTGAGACAGGGGAAGCTAACTATGGCTACACCTTC.

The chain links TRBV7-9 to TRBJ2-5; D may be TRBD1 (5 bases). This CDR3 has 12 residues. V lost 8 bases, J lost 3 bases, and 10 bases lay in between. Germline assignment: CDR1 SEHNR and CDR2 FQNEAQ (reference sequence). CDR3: CASEEGEETQYF. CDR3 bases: TGTGCCAGCGAGGAAGGGGAAGAGACCCAGTACTTC.

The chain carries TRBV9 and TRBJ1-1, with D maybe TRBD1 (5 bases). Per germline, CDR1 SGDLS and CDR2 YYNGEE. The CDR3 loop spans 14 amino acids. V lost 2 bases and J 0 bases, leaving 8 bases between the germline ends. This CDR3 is CASSVDSLNTEAFF. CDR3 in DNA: TGTGCCAGCAGCGTCGACAGCTTGAACACTGAAGCTTTCTTT.

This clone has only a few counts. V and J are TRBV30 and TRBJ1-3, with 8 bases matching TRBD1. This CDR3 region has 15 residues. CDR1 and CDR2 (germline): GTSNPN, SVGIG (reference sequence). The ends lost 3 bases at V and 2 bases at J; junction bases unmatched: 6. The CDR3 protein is CAWRTRTGTGNTIYF. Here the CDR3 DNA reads TGTGCCTGGAGGACGCGGACAGGGACTGGAAACACCATATATTTT.

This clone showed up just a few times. The DNA of the CDR3 is TGTGCCAGCAGTTGGGGCAGGAATGAAAAACTGTTTTTT. The encoded protein is CASSWGRNEKLFF. The chain uses TRBV2 and TRBJ1-4; D is possibly TRBD1 (5 bases). Per the germline V gene, CDR1 is SNHLY and CDR2 is FYNNEI. The CDR3 has 13 residues. The germline V and J ends were trimmed by 5 bases and 5 bases, with 9 bases remaining between them.

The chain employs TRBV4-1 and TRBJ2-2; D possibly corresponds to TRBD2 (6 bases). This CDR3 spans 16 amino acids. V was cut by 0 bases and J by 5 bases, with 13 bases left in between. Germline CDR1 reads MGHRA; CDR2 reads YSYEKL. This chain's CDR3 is CASSQDTGGRTGELFF. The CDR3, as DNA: TGCGCCAGCAGCCAAGATACCGGGGGTAGGACCGGGGAGCTGTTTTTT.

CDR3 loop: CASKGGLAGFEQFF. The CDR3, as DNA: TGTGCCAGCAAAGGGGGGCTAGCGGGGTTTGAGCAGTTCTTC. V usage is TRBV2 and J usage is TRBJ2-1; TRBD2 aligns across 9 bases. Germline CDR1 reads SNHLY; CDR2 reads FYNNEI. The CDR3 length is 14 residues. The trim removed 7 bases at V and 9 bases at J, leaving 10 bases unmatched.

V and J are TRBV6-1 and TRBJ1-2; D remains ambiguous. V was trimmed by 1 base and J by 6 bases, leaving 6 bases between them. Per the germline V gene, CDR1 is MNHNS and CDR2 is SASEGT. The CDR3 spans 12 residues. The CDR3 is CASSEGGNGYTF. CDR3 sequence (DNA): TGTGCCAGCAGTGAAGGAGGGAATGGCTACACCTTC.